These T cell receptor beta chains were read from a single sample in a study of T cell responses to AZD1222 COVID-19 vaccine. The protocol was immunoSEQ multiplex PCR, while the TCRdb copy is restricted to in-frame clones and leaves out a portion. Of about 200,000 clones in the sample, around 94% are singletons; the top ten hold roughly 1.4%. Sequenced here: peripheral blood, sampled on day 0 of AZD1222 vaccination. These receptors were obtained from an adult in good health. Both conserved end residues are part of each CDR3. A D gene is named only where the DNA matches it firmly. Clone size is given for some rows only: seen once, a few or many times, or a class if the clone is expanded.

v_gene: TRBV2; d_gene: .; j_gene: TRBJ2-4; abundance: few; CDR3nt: TGTGCCAGCAGTGAATTGGGGGAAGGAGCCAAAAACATTCAGTACTTC; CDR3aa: CASSELGEGAKNIQYF
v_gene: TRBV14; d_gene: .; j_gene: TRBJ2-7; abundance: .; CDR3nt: TGTGCCAGCAGCCAAGATCCTGGTGGAGGAAACGAGCAGTACTTC; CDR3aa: CASSQDPGGGNEQYF
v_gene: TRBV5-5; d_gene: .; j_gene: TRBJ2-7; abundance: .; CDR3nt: TGTGCCAGCAGCTTAGGGGGACCCTACGAGCAGTACTTC; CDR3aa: CASSLGGPYEQYF
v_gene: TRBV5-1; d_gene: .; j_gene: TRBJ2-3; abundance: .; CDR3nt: TGCGCCAGCAGCGATAACACAGATACGCAGTATTTT; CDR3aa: CASSDNTDTQYF
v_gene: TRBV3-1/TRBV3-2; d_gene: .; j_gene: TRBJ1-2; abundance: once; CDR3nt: TGTGCCAGCAGCCAAGCGGCAGGCGCCTCTTCTGGCTACACCTTC; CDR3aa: CASSQAAGASSGYTF
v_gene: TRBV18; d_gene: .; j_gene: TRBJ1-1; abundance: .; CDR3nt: TGTGCCAGCTCACCCAACGTTTACGAAGCTTTCTTT; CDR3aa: CASSPNVYEAFF
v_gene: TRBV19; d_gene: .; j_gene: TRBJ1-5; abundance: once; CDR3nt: TGTGCCAGTAGTAGCCCGGGAGTAGAGGCCCAGCATTTT; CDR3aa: CASSSPGVEAQHF
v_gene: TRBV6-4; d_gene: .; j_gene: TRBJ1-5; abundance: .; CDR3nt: TGTGCCAGCAGTGACCAGCATGGGGGCCTTAGGCAGCCCCAGCATTTT; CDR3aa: CASSDQHGGLRQPQHF
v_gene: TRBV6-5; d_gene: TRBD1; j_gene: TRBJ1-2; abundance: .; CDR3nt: TGTGCCAGCAGTCCGGGACAGAACTATGGCTACACCTTC; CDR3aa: CASSPGQNYGYTF
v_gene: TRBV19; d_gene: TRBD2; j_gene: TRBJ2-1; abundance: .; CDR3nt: TGTGCCAGTAGTAGACTAGCGGGGGGGCTCTCCTACAATGAGCAGTTCTTC; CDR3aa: CASSRLAGGLSYNEQFF
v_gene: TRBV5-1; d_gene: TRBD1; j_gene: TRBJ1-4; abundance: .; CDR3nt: TGCGCCAGCAGCCCAGGGACAGACGTAGGAAAACTGTTTTTT; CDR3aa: CASSPGTDVGKLFF
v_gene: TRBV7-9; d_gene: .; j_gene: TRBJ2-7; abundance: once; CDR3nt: TGTGCCAGCACCTTGGACGCTCACATCTACGAGCAGTACTTC; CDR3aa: CASTLDAHIYEQYF
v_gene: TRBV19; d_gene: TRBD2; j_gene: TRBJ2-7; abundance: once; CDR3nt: TGTGCCAGTAGTAACCGTCCGGGACTAGACTACGAGCAGTACTTC; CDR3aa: CASSNRPGLDYEQYF
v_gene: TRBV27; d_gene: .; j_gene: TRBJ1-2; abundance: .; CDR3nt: TGTGCCAGCAGTTTAGGAGGGGTCGGGGGCGTAGGCTACACCTTC; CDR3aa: CASSLGGVGGVGYTF
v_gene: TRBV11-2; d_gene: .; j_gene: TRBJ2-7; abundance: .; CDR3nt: TGTGCCAGCAGCTTTTTGGAGGGCTCCTACGAGCAGTACTTC; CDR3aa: CASSFLEGSYEQYF
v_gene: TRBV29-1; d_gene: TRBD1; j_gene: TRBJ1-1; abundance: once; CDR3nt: TGCAGCGTGACGACAGGGTCTAACACTGAAGCTTTCTTT; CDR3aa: CSVTTGSNTEAFF
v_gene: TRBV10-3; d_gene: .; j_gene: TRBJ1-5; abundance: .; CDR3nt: TGTGCCATCAGTGAGTATGGCAGTTATCAGCCCCAGCATTTT; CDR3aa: CAISEYGSYQPQHF
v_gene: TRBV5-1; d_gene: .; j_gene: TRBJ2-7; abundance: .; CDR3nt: TGCGCCAGCAGCTTACTGCAGGGCTACGAGCAGTACTTC; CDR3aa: CASSLLQGYEQYF
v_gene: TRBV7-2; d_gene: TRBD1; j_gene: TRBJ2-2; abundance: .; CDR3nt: TGTGCCACCACTGGGACAGGGGGGATAAACACCGGGGAGCTGTTTTTT; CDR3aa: CATTGTGGINTGELFF
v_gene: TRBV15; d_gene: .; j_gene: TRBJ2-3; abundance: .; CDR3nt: TGTGCCACCAGCAGAGGGGACACAGATACGCAGTATTTT; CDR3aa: CATSRGDTDTQYF
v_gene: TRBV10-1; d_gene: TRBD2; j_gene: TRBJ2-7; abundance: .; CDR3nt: TGCGCCAGCAGTGACCCGGGACTAGGTTCCAACGAGCAGTACTTC; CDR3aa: CASSDPGLGSNEQYF
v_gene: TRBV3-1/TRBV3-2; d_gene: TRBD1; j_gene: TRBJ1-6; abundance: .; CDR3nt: TGTGCCAGCAGCCAAGTCTTACAGGGGCGTCCCCTCCACTTT; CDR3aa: CASSQVLQGRPLHF
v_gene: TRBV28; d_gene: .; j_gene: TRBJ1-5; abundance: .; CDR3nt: TGTGCCAGCCACACACAGGGACCCAATCAGCCCCAGCATTTT; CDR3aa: CASHTQGPNQPQHF
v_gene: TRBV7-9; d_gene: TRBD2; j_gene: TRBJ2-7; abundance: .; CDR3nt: TGTGCCAGCAACTTTGGGCCGGGGGGGGCCCACGAGCAGTACTTC; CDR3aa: CASNFGPGGAHEQYF
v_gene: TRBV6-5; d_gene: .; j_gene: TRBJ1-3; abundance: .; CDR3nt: TGTGCCAGCAGTTACTCTTCCGGGGCTGAGGGAAACACCATATATTTT; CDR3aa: CASSYSSGAEGNTIYF
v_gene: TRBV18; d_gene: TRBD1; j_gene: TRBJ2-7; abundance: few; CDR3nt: TGTGCCAGCTCACCAGAGACAGGGGCCCTTTACGAGCAGTACTTC; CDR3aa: CASSPETGALYEQYF
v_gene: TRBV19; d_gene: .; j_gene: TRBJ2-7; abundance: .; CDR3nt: TGTGCCAGTACTGGCGGCGGCTCCTACGAGCAGTACTTC; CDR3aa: CASTGGGSYEQYF
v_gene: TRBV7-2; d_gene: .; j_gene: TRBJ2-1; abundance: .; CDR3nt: TGTGCCAGCAGCTCAGCCTCCTACAATGAGCAGTTCTTC; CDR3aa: CASSSASYNEQFF
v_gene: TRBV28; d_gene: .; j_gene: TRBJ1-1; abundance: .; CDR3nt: TGTGCCAGCAGCTCGGGGGGCTCGGACACTGAAGCTTTCTTT; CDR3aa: CASSSGGSDTEAFF
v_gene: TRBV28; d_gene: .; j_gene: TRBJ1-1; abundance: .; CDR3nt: TGTGCCAGCGAGGACCGGAACACTGAAGCTTTCTTT; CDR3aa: CASEDRNTEAFF
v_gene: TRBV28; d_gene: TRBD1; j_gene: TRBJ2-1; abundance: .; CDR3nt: TGTGCCAGCACCACGACAGGACAGGGATACAATGAGCAGTTCTTC; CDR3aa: CASTTTGQGYNEQFF
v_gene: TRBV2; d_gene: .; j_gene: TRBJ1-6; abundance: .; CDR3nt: TGTGCCAGCAGTGAAGAACAGGTATATAATTCACCCCTCCACTTT; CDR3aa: CASSEEQVYNSPLHF
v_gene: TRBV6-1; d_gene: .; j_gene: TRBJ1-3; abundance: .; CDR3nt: TGTGCCAGCAGTGAAAAGATATCTTCTGGAAACACCATATATTTT; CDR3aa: CASSEKISSGNTIYF
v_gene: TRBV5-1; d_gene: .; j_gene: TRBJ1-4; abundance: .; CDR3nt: TGCGCCAGCAGCTCCATGAATGAAAAACTGTTTTTT; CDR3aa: CASSSMNEKLFF
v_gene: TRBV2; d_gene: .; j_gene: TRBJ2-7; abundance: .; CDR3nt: TGTGCCAGCACCGATCGGGTAGGACCGAGCTCCTACGAGCAGTACTTC; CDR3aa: CASTDRVGPSSYEQYF
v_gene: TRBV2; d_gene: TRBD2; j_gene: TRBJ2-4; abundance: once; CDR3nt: TGTGCCAGCAGTGAAGCGCTTCGGGAGGGAGGCAAAAACATTCAGTACTTC; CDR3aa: CASSEALREGGKNIQYF
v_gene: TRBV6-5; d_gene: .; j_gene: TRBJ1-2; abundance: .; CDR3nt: TGTGCCAGCAGTTCGTCCCCGACTGGGGCGGGCTACACCTTC; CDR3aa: CASSSSPTGAGYTF
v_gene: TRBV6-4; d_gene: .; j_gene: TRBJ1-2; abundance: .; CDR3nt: TGTGCCAGCAGTGCCGGCGTGGACAGCCGGCGGTCTGGCTACACCTTC; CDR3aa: CASSAGVDSRRSGYTF
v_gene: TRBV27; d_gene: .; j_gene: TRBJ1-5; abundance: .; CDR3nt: TGTGCCAGCAGTTTAAGTGTCAATCAGCCCCAGCATTTT; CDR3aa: CASSLSVNQPQHF
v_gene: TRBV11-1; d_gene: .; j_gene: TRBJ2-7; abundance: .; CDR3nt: TGTGCCAGCAGCTTCTCAGTTACCTACGAGCAGTACTTC; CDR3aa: CASSFSVTYEQYF
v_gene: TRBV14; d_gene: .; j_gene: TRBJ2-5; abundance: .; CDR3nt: TGTGCCAGCAGCCAAGTGGGGACAATAGAGACCCAGTACTTC; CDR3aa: CASSQVGTIETQYF
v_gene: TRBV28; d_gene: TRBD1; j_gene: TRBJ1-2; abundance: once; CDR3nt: TGTGCCAGCAGTTTAGGGCAGGGGGCAAGATATGGCTACACCTTC; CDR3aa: CASSLGQGARYGYTF
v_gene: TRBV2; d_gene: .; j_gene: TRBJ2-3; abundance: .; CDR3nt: TGTGCCAGCAGTGAATTGGGGACATTAACAGATACGCAGTATTTT; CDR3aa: CASSELGTLTDTQYF
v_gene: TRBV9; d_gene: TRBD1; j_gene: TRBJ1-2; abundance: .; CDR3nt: TGTGCCAGCAGGGCCGCACCGGGACAGAACTATGGCTACACCTTC; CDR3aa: CASRAAPGQNYGYTF
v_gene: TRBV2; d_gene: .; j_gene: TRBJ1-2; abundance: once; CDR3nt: TGTGCCAGCAGAGAGGGAATCCGGGGCTCGCCGGGCTACACCTTC; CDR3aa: CASREGIRGSPGYTF
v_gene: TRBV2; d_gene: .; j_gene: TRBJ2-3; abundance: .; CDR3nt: TGTGCCAGCAGTGAAGCAGTCGCGCAGTATTTT; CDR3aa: CASSEAVAQYF
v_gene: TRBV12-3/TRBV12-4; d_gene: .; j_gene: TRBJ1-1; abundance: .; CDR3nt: TGTGCCAGCACCAAAGGCATGAACACTGAAGCTTTCTTT; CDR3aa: CASTKGMNTEAFF
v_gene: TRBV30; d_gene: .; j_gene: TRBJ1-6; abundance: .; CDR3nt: TGTGCCTGGAGGGCACAGGGCGGATTTACACCCCTCCACTTT; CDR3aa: CAWRAQGGFTPLHF
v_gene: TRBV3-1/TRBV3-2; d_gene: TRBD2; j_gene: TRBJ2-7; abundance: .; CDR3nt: TGTGCCAGCAGCGGGACTAGCGGACGACACAAGTACTTC; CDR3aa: CASSGTSGRHKYF
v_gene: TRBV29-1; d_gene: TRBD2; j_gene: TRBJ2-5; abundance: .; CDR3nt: TGCAGCGTACGTCTAGCGGCCGTTGAGTCCCAGTACTTC; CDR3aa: CSVRLAAVESQYF
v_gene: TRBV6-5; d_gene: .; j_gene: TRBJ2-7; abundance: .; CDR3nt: TGTGCCAGCAGTTACGCCGGACGGACCTACGAGCAGTACTTC; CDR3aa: CASSYAGRTYEQYF
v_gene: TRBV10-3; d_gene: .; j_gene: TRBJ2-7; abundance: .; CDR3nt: TGTGCCATCAGTGAGCGGCCGTCCCTGCAGTACTTC; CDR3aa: CAISERPSLQYF
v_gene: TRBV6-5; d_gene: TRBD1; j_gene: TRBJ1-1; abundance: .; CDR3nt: TGTGCCGGTCAGGGGGGGCCAACTGAAGCTTTCTTT; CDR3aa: CAGQGGPTEAFF
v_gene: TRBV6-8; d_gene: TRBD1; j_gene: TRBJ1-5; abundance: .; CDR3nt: TGTGCCAGCAGTTACACCCGGACAGGGGCGAGCAATCAGCCCCAGCATTTT; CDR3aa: CASSYTRTGASNQPQHF
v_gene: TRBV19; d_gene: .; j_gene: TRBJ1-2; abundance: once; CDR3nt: TGTGCCAGTAGTATAGTGCGGGGGCGCGAAGGCTACACCTTC; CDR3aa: CASSIVRGREGYTF
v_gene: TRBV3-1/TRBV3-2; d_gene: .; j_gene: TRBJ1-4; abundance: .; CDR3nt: TGTGCCAGCAGCCTGACGGGGGCCGGTAATGAAAAACTGTTTTTT; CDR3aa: CASSLTGAGNEKLFF
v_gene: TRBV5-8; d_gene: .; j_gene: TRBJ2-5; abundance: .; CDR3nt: TGTGCCAGCAGATCCGGACAGTTCTCGGGCGAGACCCAGTACTTC; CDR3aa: CASRSGQFSGETQYF
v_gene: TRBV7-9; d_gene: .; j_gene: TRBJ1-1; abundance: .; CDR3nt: TGTGCCAGCAGCTTTGGCAGGGCTGACACTGAAGCTTTCTTT; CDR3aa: CASSFGRADTEAFF
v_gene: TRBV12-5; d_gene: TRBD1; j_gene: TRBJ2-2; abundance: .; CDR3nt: TGTGCTAGTGGCTACCCCGGGACAGGGGGAAATACCGGGGAGCTGTTTTTT; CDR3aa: CASGYPGTGGNTGELFF